A selection of T cell receptor beta chains follows, all from one sample in a study of T-cell memory formation after mild COVID-19. In TCRdb, the 5' RACE reads were re-called with MiXCR into one record per CDR3 protein. The sample carries about half a million distinct CDR3 sequences, about 18% recorded once. The sample comprised PBMCs or a T cell subset sorted from them (not recorded which). The receptor source for this set is an adult woman who had mild COVID-19 (a few samples of this study predate the infection). Cell type and time point are not known. Each CDR3 is given with its conserved first and last residue. Each record gives: CDR3 protein, CDR3 DNA, D gene, J gene, V gene, clone size. D genes are given only for firm matches. Only some rows state a clone size, as once, few, many or a class for expanded clones.

CASSQLSGSTEAFF TGTGCCAGCAGCCAACTATCGGGGAGCACTGAAGCTTTCTTT NA TRBJ1-1 TRBV27 NA
CASSLARSSGPPTGETQYF TGTGCCAGCAGCTTAGCTCGGTCTAGCGGACCACCTACGGGGGAGACCCAGTACTTC TRBD2 TRBJ2-5 TRBV7-9 few
CASSLPQRGGLRGTEAFF TGCGCCAGCAGCTTGCCTCAGAGGGGAGGGCTGAGAGGGACTGAAGCTTTCTTT NA TRBJ1-1 TRBV5-1 NA
CASSYSMGLSYEQYF TGTGCCAGCAGTTACTCGATGGGGTTGTCCTACGAGCAGTACTTC NA TRBJ2-7 TRBV6-5 few
CASSEAYRGELFF TGTGCCAGCAGTGAAGCGTACAGGGGGGAGCTGTTTTTT NA TRBJ2-2 TRBV2 few
CASSSRWVYNEQFF TGTGCCAGCAGTTCCCGATGGGTTTACAATGAGCAGTTCTTC NA TRBJ2-1 TRBV27 NA
CASSERTGDYGYTF TGTGCCAGCAGCGAGAGGACAGGGGACTATGGCTACACCTTC TRBD1 TRBJ1-2 TRBV7-9 NA
CASSLGTGSNQPQHF TGTGCCAGCAGTTTAGGGACAGGGTCCAATCAGCCCCAGCATTTT TRBD1 TRBJ1-5 TRBV12-3/TRBV12-4 few
CASSPPLAGDSDTQYF TGTGCCAGCAGCCCCCCCCTAGCGGGAGACTCAGATACGCAGTATTTT TRBD2 TRBJ2-3 TRBV7-9 few
CAISTTGVYEQYF TGTGCCATCAGTACGACAGGGGTCTACGAGCAGTACTTC TRBD1 TRBJ2-7 TRBV10-3 NA
CASSSWSNTDTQYF TGCGCCAGCAGCTCCTGGAGCAACACAGATACGCAGTATTTT NA TRBJ2-3 TRBV5-1 few
CAISGGSGSQYEQYF TGTGCCATCAGCGGGGGAAGCGGGAGCCAGTACGAGCAGTACTTC TRBD2 TRBJ2-7 TRBV10-3 many
CSVVWADSWNTGELFF TGCAGCGTTGTATGGGCTGATTCCTGGAACACCGGGGAGCTGTTTTTT NA TRBJ2-2 TRBV29-1 NA
CASRLQGTVNTEAFF TGTGCCAGCAGATTACAGGGGACTGTAAACACTGAAGCTTTCTTT TRBD1 TRBJ1-1 TRBV5-6 NA
CATSDLDRDNQPQHF TGTGCCACCAGTGATTTGGACAGGGACAATCAGCCCCAGCATTTT TRBD1 TRBJ1-5 TRBV24-1 NA
CSATDYEQYF TGCAGTGCAACAGATTACGAGCAGTACTTC NA TRBJ2-7 TRBV29-1 NA
CASSSPGQGYGNTIYF TGTGCCAGCAGTTCCCCGGGACAGGGCTATGGAAACACCATATATTTT TRBD1 TRBJ1-3 TRBV12-3/TRBV12-4 few
CASSVNRDYNEQFF TGTGCCAGCAGCGTAAACAGGGACTACAATGAGCAGTTCTTC NA TRBJ2-1 TRBV9 NA
CASSYFGGYAEAFF TGTGCCAGCAGTTACTTTGGGGGGTACGCTGAAGCTTTCTTT NA TRBJ1-1 TRBV6-6 NA
CASSYSRQVVETQYF TGTGCCAGCAGTTACTCCCGACAGGTAGTGGAGACCCAGTACTTC NA TRBJ2-5 TRBV6-6 NA
CASSPGSGGAVETQYF TGTGCCAGCAGCCCGGGAAGCGGGGGGGCCGTCGAGACCCAGTACTTC TRBD2 TRBJ2-5 TRBV3-1 few
CATSDLGTGGDYGYTF TGTGCCACCAGTGATTTAGGGACAGGGGGAGACTATGGCTACACCTTC TRBD1 TRBJ1-2 TRBV24-1 few
CASSLLAGGPAADTQYF TGTGCCAGCAGTCTGCTAGCGGGAGGGCCGGCGGCAGATACGCAGTATTTT TRBD2 TRBJ2-3 TRBV27 NA
CASNRSRSTRQRGYEQYF TGTGCCAGCAATAGAAGTCGTTCCACTCGCCAGCGGGGCTACGAGCAGTACTTC TRBD2 TRBJ2-7 TRBV27 NA
CASSTGFEQYF TGTGCCAGCTCAACAGGGTTCGAGCAGTACTTC NA TRBJ2-7 TRBV19 few
CASSFGTGGNTEAFF TGTGCCAGCAGTTTTGGGACAGGAGGCAACACTGAAGCTTTCTTT TRBD1 TRBJ1-1 TRBV12-3/TRBV12-4 many
CSARPGQTGNTIYF TGCAGTGCTAGGCCGGGACAAACTGGAAACACCATATATTTT NA TRBJ1-3 TRBV20-1 NA
CASSYSGDTQYF TGTGCCAGCAGTTACTCGGGAGATACGCAGTATTTT NA TRBJ2-3 TRBV6-2/TRBV6-3 NA
CATSETGGYGYTF TGTGCCACCTCCGAGACAGGGGGTTATGGCTACACCTTC TRBD1 TRBJ1-2 TRBV24-1 few
CASSSEDRPHNEQFF TGTGCCAGCAGCTCGGAGGACAGGCCCCACAATGAGCAGTTCTTC TRBD1 TRBJ2-1 TRBV5-5 NA
CASSLDGQGPSYNEQFF TGCGCCAGCAGCTTGGATGGCCAGGGGCCCTCTTACAATGAGCAGTTCTTC NA TRBJ2-1 TRBV5-1 NA
CSARDLTGKSGNTIYF TGCAGTGCTAGAGACCTAACAGGGAAATCTGGAAACACCATATATTTT NA TRBJ1-3 TRBV20-1 few
CASSQGIIGGEQFF TGTGCCAGCAGCCAAGGAATCATTGGGGGTGAGCAGTTCTTC NA TRBJ2-1 TRBV3-1 few
CASSPPNRRTSSYEQYF TGTGCCAGCTCACCACCGAATAGGCGGACTTCTTCCTACGAGCAGTACTTC NA TRBJ2-7 TRBV18 few
CASSSLPPSPGELFF TGTGCCAGCAGTTCGCTCCCTCCTTCCCCCGGGGAGCTGTTTTTT NA TRBJ2-2 TRBV12-3/TRBV12-4 few
CASSLEPQAEAFF TGTGCCAGCAGCTTAGAGCCCCAGGCTGAAGCTTTCTTT NA TRBJ1-1 TRBV7-8 NA
CASSQEGSYNEQFF TGCGCCAGCAGCCAAGAAGGCTCCTACAATGAGCAGTTCTTC NA TRBJ2-1 TRBV4-1 many
CASSSRGTPETQYF TGTGCCAGCAGCTCCCGAGGGACTCCAGAGACCCAGTACTTC NA TRBJ2-5 TRBV6-5 NA
CATSSRDSGYIQYF TGTGCCACCAGCAGCCGGGACAGCGGGTACATTCAGTACTTC NA TRBJ2-4 TRBV15 NA
CASSLSFQGYQETQYF TGTGCCAGCAGTTTATCATTCCAGGGCTACCAAGAGACCCAGTACTTC NA TRBJ2-5 TRBV27 many
CASSSLGSGRGYTF TGTGCCAGCAGTTCCCTAGGGTCCGGTCGTGGCTACACCTTC NA TRBJ1-2 TRBV6-5 few
CASSSRGRERSYEQYF TGTGCCAGCAGTTCTCGGGGGCGGGAGCGGTCCTACGAGCAGTACTTC NA TRBJ2-7 TRBV6-2/TRBV6-3 NA
CASSPGRESTGSYEQYF TGTGCCAGCAGCCCCGGCAGGGAAAGTACTGGGTCCTACGAGCAGTACTTC NA TRBJ2-7 TRBV12-3/TRBV12-4 few
CASRHRKRQGNQETQYF TGTGCCAGCAGACACCGAAAGAGACAGGGAAACCAAGAGACCCAGTACTTC TRBD1 TRBJ2-5 TRBV28 few
CASSLAGLRTQYF TGTGCCAGCAGTTTAGCGGGTCTCCGTACGCAGTATTTT NA TRBJ2-3 TRBV12-3/TRBV12-4 NA
CSARGWVGSGYSYEQYF TGCAGTGCTAGAGGCTGGGTAGGGTCAGGGTATAGCTACGAGCAGTACTTC NA TRBJ2-7 TRBV20-1 NA
CASSQELGQLYGYTF TGCGCCAGCAGCCAAGAACTCGGACAGCTTTATGGCTACACCTTC NA TRBJ1-2 TRBV4-3 NA
CASSTDVIGLAGGEQYF TGTGCCAGTAGTACCGACGTCATAGGACTAGCGGGGGGCGAGCAGTACTTC TRBD2 TRBJ2-7 TRBV19 few
CASRDRFTNYGYTF TGTGCCAGCAGGGACAGATTCACCAACTATGGCTACACCTTC NA TRBJ1-2 TRBV6-5 NA
CATSDPTVHIQYF TGTGCCACCAGTGATCCCACAGTACACATTCAGTACTTC NA TRBJ2-4 TRBV24-1 NA
CASGHTRGQGVHNEQFF TGTGCCAGCGGTCATACGAGGGGGCAGGGTGTCCACAATGAGCAGTTCTTC TRBD1 TRBJ2-1 TRBV19 many
CASSQEGTGPYNEQFF TGTGCCAGCAGCCAAGAAGGAACAGGGCCTTACAATGAGCAGTTCTTC NA TRBJ2-1 TRBV3-1 NA